This T cell receptor (beta chain) is from a study of cytomegalovirus exposure and HLA in healthy donors. This clone was seen a single time. Method: immunoSEQ multiplex PCR; TCRdb's copy keeps in-frame clones and lacks some. The sample has about 130,000 clones, roughly 95% seen once. V was clipped by 5 bases and J by 6 bases, with 8 bases between them. The CDR3 length is 11 residues. Germline loops: CDR1 MNHNY, CDR2 SVGAGI (reference sequence). The chain joins TRBV6-6 to TRBJ2-7; unclear D gene. Material for sequencing was PBMCs. This TCR was sampled from a man between 18 and 29 years old in good health and CMV-seronegative. As DNA, the CDR3 is TGTGCCAGCAGTCGAGCTAGCGAGCAGTACTTC. It translates to CASSRASEQYF.